This is a list of T cell receptor beta chains from one sample in a study of blood T cells in healthy people across ages. TCRdb independently ran MiXCR on the 5' RACE reads; one entry per CDR3 protein. This sample has around 780,000 distinct CDR3 sequences, with more than 50% found just once. The sequenced material came from blood. Every receptor here comes from a man aged 35-49 years in good health. CDR3s leave out the opening cysteine and the closing phenylalanine or tryptophan. Fields, in order: V gene, D gene, J gene, clone size, CDR3 protein. D genes are given only for firm matches. Not all rows give a size; the values are once, few, many and, for expanded clones, a class.

v_call: TRBV4-1
d_call: NA
j_call: TRBJ2-7
clone_size: NA
cdr3_aa: ASSHPAAVYEQY

v_call: TRBV29-1
d_call: NA
j_call: TRBJ2-2
clone_size: NA
cdr3_aa: SVEVGSGTGELF

v_call: TRBV5-5
d_call: TRBD2
j_call: TRBJ2-7
clone_size: NA
cdr3_aa: ASSLVSGHLSSYEQY

v_call: TRBV6-1
d_call: NA
j_call: TRBJ2-1
clone_size: few
cdr3_aa: ASREDRTVEEF

v_call: TRBV7-2
d_call: NA
j_call: TRBJ2-5
clone_size: NA
cdr3_aa: ASSPLARGETQY

v_call: TRBV11-1
d_call: NA
j_call: TRBJ2-5
clone_size: NA
cdr3_aa: ASSGQFHGGGETQY

v_call: TRBV7-2
d_call: NA
j_call: TRBJ2-1
clone_size: few
cdr3_aa: ASASHEQF

v_call: TRBV15
d_call: NA
j_call: TRBJ1-5
clone_size: NA
cdr3_aa: ATSSDRNQPQH

v_call: TRBV6-4
d_call: NA
j_call: TRBJ2-6
clone_size: NA
cdr3_aa: ASSRTGGAGANVLT

v_call: TRBV20-1
d_call: NA
j_call: TRBJ1-2
clone_size: once
cdr3_aa: SASPGTDAYGYT

v_call: TRBV7-2
d_call: TRBD1
j_call: TRBJ2-5
clone_size: few
cdr3_aa: ASSLGQGVQTQY

v_call: TRBV29-1
d_call: NA
j_call: TRBJ1-2
clone_size: NA
cdr3_aa: SAKDGNYGYT

v_call: TRBV29-1
d_call: NA
j_call: TRBJ1-4
clone_size: NA
cdr3_aa: SVDPGRPNEKLF

v_call: TRBV10-3
d_call: TRBD2
j_call: TRBJ2-1
clone_size: few
cdr3_aa: ATAGAPQVENEQF

v_call: TRBV20-1
d_call: NA
j_call: TRBJ2-1
clone_size: few
cdr3_aa: SAPQWGGNRGYNEQF

v_call: TRBV9
d_call: NA
j_call: TRBJ2-2
clone_size: NA
cdr3_aa: ASSGGINTGELF

v_call: TRBV27
d_call: NA
j_call: TRBJ1-3
clone_size: NA
cdr3_aa: ASIGNGNTIY

v_call: TRBV4-2
d_call: TRBD2
j_call: TRBJ2-7
clone_size: NA
cdr3_aa: ASSPETSSLYEQY

v_call: TRBV5-6
d_call: TRBD2
j_call: TRBJ2-1
clone_size: NA
cdr3_aa: ASSLLAGVGGEQF

v_call: TRBV7-2
d_call: NA
j_call: TRBJ2-3
clone_size: once
cdr3_aa: ASSLAAPSVTDTQY

v_call: TRBV7-2
d_call: NA
j_call: TRBJ2-3
clone_size: NA
cdr3_aa: ASSPSRGPTDTQY

v_call: TRBV29-1
d_call: TRBD1
j_call: TRBJ2-7
clone_size: NA
cdr3_aa: SVGPKGATYEQY

v_call: TRBV29-1
d_call: TRBD1
j_call: TRBJ2-3
clone_size: NA
cdr3_aa: SVDGQGTDTQY

v_call: TRBV11-2
d_call: NA
j_call: TRBJ2-5
clone_size: NA
cdr3_aa: ASSRLRSEEETQY

v_call: TRBV7-2
d_call: TRBD1
j_call: TRBJ2-7
clone_size: many
cdr3_aa: ASSPGGYEQY

v_call: TRBV6-5
d_call: TRBD1
j_call: TRBJ1-2
clone_size: few
cdr3_aa: ASSKDRVEGNYGYT

v_call: TRBV6-1
d_call: NA
j_call: TRBJ1-5
clone_size: few
cdr3_aa: ASSTGNQPQH

v_call: TRBV25-1
d_call: NA
j_call: TRBJ2-2
clone_size: NA
cdr3_aa: ASRLFSTGELF

v_call: TRBV5-5
d_call: NA
j_call: TRBJ1-2
clone_size: NA
cdr3_aa: ASSQSEDRGYGYT

v_call: TRBV7-9
d_call: NA
j_call: TRBJ1-4
clone_size: NA
cdr3_aa: ASSLAATNEKLF

v_call: TRBV27
d_call: TRBD1
j_call: TRBJ2-1
clone_size: few
cdr3_aa: ASMTRDRGYNEQF

v_call: TRBV7-9
d_call: TRBD1
j_call: TRBJ2-4
clone_size: few
cdr3_aa: ASSSGQTKNIQY